The source of this TCR beta chain is a study of glioma-infiltrating T cells. The V segment lost 2 bases and the J segment 2 bases; nucleotides outside the gene matches: 11. From germline, CDR1 is KGHSH and CDR2 LQKENI. The CDR3 contains 18 residues. Amplification of TCR alpha and beta CDR3 regions from RNA used iRepertoire nested multiplex PCR. Each CDR3 protein is one row after TCRdb ran MiXCR on the multiplex PCR reads. The sample carries roughly 350,000 distinct CDR3 sequences, around 38% recorded once. The V call is TRBV18, the J call TRBJ2-3; 9 bases fit TRBD2. The origin of this receptor is a human donor with low-grade glioma or glioblastoma, undergoing nonglioma brain surgery, or in good health (not recorded which). Specimen: glioma tissue, nonneoplastic brain tissue, or PBMCs (not recorded which). DNA of the CDR3: TGTGCCAGCTCACCAGTAGCGGGAGCCGTAATTGCCACAGATACGCAGTATTTT. Translation gives CASSPVAGAVIATDTQYF.